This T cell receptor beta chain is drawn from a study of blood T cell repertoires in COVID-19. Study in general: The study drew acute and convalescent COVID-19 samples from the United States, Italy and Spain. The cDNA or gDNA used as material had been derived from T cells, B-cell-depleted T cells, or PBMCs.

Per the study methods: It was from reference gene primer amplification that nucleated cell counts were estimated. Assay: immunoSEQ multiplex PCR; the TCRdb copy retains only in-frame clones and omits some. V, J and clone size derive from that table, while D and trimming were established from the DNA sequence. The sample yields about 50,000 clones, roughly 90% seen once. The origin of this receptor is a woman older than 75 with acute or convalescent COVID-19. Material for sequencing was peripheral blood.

The chain's CDR3 is CASSPAGKNIQYF. CDR3 DNA sequence: TGTGCCAGCAGTCCAGCAGGGAAAAACATTCAGTACTTC. The chain uses TRBV27 and TRBJ2-4; TRBD1 might be the D (5 bases). The CDR3 contains 13 residues. V was clipped by 5 bases and J by 4 bases, with 9 bases between them. Germline V CDR1 and CDR2: MNHEY, SMNVEV (reference sequence).